This T cell receptor (beta chain) was profiled in a study of T cell clones after liver transplantation. Whole-study context: Apart from three HCV-positive recipients, transplants were for non-autoimmune, non-viral reasons.

Method: immunoSEQ multiplex PCR; TCRdb's copy keeps in-frame clones and lacks some. This table has roughly 70,000 clones, under 95% appearing once. The sequencing used CD4+ T cells from blood, collected before liver transplant. The receptor was isolated from a human donor who received a liver transplant.

The CDR3 here is CASSVAGMNTEAFF. CDR3 coding DNA: TGCGCCAGCAGCGTTGCAGGGATGAACACTGAAGCTTTCTTT. The chain couples TRBV5-1 to TRBJ1-1; D is possibly TRBD1 (5 bases). Trimming removed 4 bases at V and 0 bases at J, with 10 bases between. This CDR3 is built from 14 residues. CDR1 SGHRS and CDR2 YFSETQ come from the germline V gene.